The 12 T cell receptor beta chains below all came from one sample that was sequenced in a study of identical twins. Each CDR3 protein gets one entry after TCRdb re-called the 5' RACE reads with MiXCR. The profile covers about 260,000 distinct CDR3 sequences, with 5.5% to 8% appearing a single time and roughly 3.6% taken by the ten largest. The same sample was also studied in work on yellow fever vaccine responses in identical twins.

Sequences were obtained from memory (CD45RO+) T cells sorted from blood. Source of these receptors: a young woman in good health.

This clonotype was found a few times. The chain combines TRBV20-1 with TRBJ1-5; 7 bases line up with TRBD1. From germline, CDR1 is DFQATT and CDR2 SNEGSKA (reference sequence). V trimming: 3 bases; J trimming: 3 bases; junction bases outside the gene matches: 5. The CDR3 covers 14 residues. This chain's CDR3 is CSASPTGNNQPQHF. For the CDR3, the DNA is TGCAGTGCTAGCCCGACAGGGAACAATCAGCCCCAGCATTTT.

The chain employs TRBV13 and TRBJ2-5, with 11 bases fitting TRBD2. This CDR3 spans 19 amino acids. The germline CDR1 and CDR2 sequences are PRHDT and FYEKMQ (reference sequence). V shed 5 bases and J 7 bases; nucleotides not matched to a gene: 21. The CDR3: CASSRSTGTSGPGAGTQYF. CDR3 nucleotide sequence: TGTGCCAGCAGCCGGAGTACCGGGACTAGCGGCCCTGGGGCGGGGACCCAGTACTTC.

The chain is built from TRBV2 and TRBJ2-7; no definite D call. The CDR3 length is 12 residues. Germline CDR1 reads SNHLY; CDR2 reads FYNNEI. V gave up 6 bases and J gave up 2 bases, with 8 bases separating them. CDR3 sequence reads: CASSQRPYEQYF. The CDR3 DNA reads TGTGCCAGCAGCCAAAGGCCCTACGAGCAGTACTTC.

This rearrangement joins TRBV6-1 to TRBJ1-2; possible D gene TRBD1, 5 bases. Germline V CDR1 and CDR2: MNHNS, SASEGT. Trimming stripped 5 bases from V and 4 bases from J, with 20 bases between. This CDR3 comprises 16 residues. The CDR3 DNA follows: TGTGCCAGCAGTAAGGAAGGGGCAGGCTGGTTCTATGGCTACACCTTC. As protein: CASSKEGAGWFYGYTF.

At least ten counts were recorded for this clonotype. The gene calls are TRBV7-6 and TRBJ2-3; 8 positions match TRBD2. The CDR3 runs 13 residues. V was pared by 1 base and J by 9 bases, with 3 bases of the junction left unmatched. Germline V gene sequence: CDR1 SGHVS, CDR2 FNYEAQ. The CDR3 spells CASSLERGGTQYF. Here the CDR3 DNA reads TGTGCCAGCAGCTTAGAACGGGGGGGCACGCAGTATTTT.

This clonotype was observed at least ten times. This sequence joins TRBV9 and TRBJ1-5; 7 bases map to TRBD1. With 1 base clipped from V and 5 bases from J, the junction kept 12 bases outside the gene matches. Germline loops: CDR1 SGDLS, CDR2 YYNGEE. The CDR3 is 17 amino acids. The CDR3 reads CASSVLGVVQGHQPQHF. In nucleotides, the CDR3 is TGTGCCAGCAGCGTATTGGGAGTAGTACAGGGGCATCAGCCCCAGCATTTT.

The chain has TRBV4-1 and TRBJ2-5; 14 bases fit TRBD2. CDR3 length: 17 amino acids. In germline, CDR1 is MGHRA, CDR2 YSYEKL. V gave up 0 bases and J gave up 3 bases; unmatched junction bases: 3. In DNA form, the CDR3 reads TGCGCCAGCAGCCAAGATCCGGGACTAGCGGGGGAAGAGACCCAGTACTTC. Protein sequence: CASSQDPGLAGEETQYF.

The V gene is TRBV12-3 or TRBV12-4, the J gene TRBJ2-2; D may be TRBD1 (6 bases). The CDR3 has 16 residues. V was shortened by 6 bases and J by 1 base, with 15 bases between the two germline ends. Here the CDR3 DNA reads TGTGCCAGCAGCCTCACAGGGATCCGGAACACCGGGGAGCTGTTTTTT. Translated, it gives CASSLTGIRNTGELFF.

The V call is TRBV9, the J call TRBJ1-2, with a tentative D call TRBD1 (5 bases). Deletions cut 9 bases from V and 6 bases from J, with 18 bases between. This CDR3 has 13 amino acids. CDR1 is SGDLS and CDR2 is YYNGEE in the germline V gene. The CDR3: CATADGGEDGYTF. In DNA, the CDR3 is TGTGCCACGGCGGATGGGGGGGAGGATGGCTACACCTTC.

This clonotype was recorded only once. One end of the junction does not line up with germline, which may come from a read error. The chain links TRBV20-1 to TRBJ2-3; weak D call: TRBD2 (5 bases). This CDR3 is 13 amino acids long. CDR1 and CDR2 (germline): DFQATT, SNEGSKA (reference sequence). CDR3 region: CSAREAPTNTQYF. DNA of the CDR3: TGCAGTGCTAGGGAGGCTCCCACAAATACGCAGTATTTT.

This clonotype was counted ten times or more. The genes are TRBV5-1 and TRBJ2-1; 13 nucleotides agree with TRBD2. Germline assignment: CDR1 SGHRS and CDR2 YFSETQ. The V segment lost 3 bases and the J segment 6 bases; nucleotides outside the gene matches: 12. This CDR3 has 18 residues. The CDR3 loop is CASSSPGLAGDFVNEQFF. CDR3 nucleotides: TGCGCCAGCAGCTCGCCTGGACTAGCGGGAGATTTTGTCAATGAGCAGTTCTTC. The variable domain in full, completed from reference TRBV5-1 and TRBJ2-1, reads KAGVTQTPRYLIKTRGQQVTLSCSPISGHRSVSWYQQTPGQGLQFLFEYFSETQRNKGNFPGRFSGRQFSNSRSEMNVSTLELGDSALYLCASSSPGLAGDFVNEQFFGPGTRLTVL.

This clonotype appeared a few times. The chain has TRBV20-1 and TRBJ1-4; D not certain. Germline CDR1 and CDR2: DFQATT and SNEGSKA (reference sequence). The CDR3 contains 12 residues. V dropped 0 bases and J dropped 7 bases, with 6 bases sitting between them. The DNA of the CDR3 is TGCAGTGCTAGAGATCCCGCTGAAAAACTGTTTTTT. This gives the protein CSARDPAEKLFF.